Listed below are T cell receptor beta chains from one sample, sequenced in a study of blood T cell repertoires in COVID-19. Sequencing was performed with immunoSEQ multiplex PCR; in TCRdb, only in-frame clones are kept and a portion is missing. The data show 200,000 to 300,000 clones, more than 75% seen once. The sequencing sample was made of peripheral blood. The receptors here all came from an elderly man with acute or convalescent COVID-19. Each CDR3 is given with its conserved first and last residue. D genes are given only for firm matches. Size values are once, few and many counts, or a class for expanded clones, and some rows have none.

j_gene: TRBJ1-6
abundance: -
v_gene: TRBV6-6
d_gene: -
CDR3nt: TGTGCCAGCACAGTTGGTTCGGGGATAGGTTCACCCCTCCACTTT
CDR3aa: CASTVGSGIGSPLHF

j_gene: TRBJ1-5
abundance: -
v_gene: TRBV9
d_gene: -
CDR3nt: TGTGCCAGCAGCAAGACAGTCAATCAGCCCCAGCATTTT
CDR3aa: CASSKTVNQPQHF

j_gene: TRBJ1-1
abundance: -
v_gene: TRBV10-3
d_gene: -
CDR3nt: TGTGCCATCAGTGAGTCGGGAGGGGCTATAACTGAAGCTTTCTTT
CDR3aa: CAISESGGAITEAFF

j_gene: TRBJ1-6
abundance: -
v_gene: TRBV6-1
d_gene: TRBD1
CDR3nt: TGTGCCAGCAGAGGACAGGGAACGGGATCACCCCTCCACTTT
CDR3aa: CASRGQGTGSPLHF

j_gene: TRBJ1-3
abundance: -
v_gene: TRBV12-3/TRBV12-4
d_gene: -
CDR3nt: TGTGCCAGCACCCTTCGGGGGGGAAACACCATATATTTT
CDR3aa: CASTLRGGNTIYF

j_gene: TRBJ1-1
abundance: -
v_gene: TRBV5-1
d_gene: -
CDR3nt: TGCGCCAGCAGCTTGGCCCCTGGAGGCACTGAAGCTTTCTTT
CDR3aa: CASSLAPGGTEAFF

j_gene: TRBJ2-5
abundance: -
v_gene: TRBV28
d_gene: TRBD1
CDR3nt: TGTGCCAGCGTCCCTGACAGGGGGTTCCAAGAGACCCAGTACTTC
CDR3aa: CASVPDRGFQETQYF

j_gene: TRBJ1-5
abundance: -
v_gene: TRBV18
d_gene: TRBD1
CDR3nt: TGTGCCAGCTCAGCCGGGACAGACCAGCCCCAGCATTTT
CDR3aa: CASSAGTDQPQHF

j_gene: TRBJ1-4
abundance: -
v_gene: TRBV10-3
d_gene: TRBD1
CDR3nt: TGTGCCATCAGTGTACACCAGGGGGCCACTAATGAAAAACTGTTTTTT
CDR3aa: CAISVHQGATNEKLFF

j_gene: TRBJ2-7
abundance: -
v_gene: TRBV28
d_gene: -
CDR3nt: TGTGCCAGCAGCCTAAAGATCTACGAGCAGTACTTC
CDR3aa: CASSLKIYEQYF

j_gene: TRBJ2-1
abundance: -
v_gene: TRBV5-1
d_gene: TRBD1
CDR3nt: TGCGCCAGCACTGAAACAGGGGCGTGGGAGCAGTTCTTC
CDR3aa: CASTETGAWEQFF

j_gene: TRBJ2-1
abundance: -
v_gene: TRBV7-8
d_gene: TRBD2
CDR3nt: TGTGCCAGCAGCTTAAGGACTAGCGGAAACAATGAGCAGTTCTTC
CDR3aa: CASSLRTSGNNEQFF

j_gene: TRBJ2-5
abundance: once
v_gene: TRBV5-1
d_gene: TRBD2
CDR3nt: TGCGCCAGCTCCCTGGCTAGCGGGGGGCAAGAGACCCAGTACTTC
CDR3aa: CASSLASGGQETQYF

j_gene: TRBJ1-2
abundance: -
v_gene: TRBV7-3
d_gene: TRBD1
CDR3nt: TGTGCCAGCAGCCCCCATGGACAGGTAGGGGGCTACACCTTC
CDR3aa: CASSPHGQVGGYTF

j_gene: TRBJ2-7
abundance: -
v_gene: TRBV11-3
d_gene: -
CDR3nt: TGTGCCAGCAGCAATCGTACGACAACCGAGCAGTACTTC
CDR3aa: CASSNRTTTEQYF

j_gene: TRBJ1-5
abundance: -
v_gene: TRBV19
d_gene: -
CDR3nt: TGTGCCAGTAGTTCCGATCAGCCCCAGCATTTT
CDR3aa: CASSSDQPQHF

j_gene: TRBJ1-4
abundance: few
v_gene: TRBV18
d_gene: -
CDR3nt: TGTGCCAGCTCACCGGTAGCAGGGGCCCTGGGCGAAAAACTGTTTTTT
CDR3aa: CASSPVAGALGEKLFF

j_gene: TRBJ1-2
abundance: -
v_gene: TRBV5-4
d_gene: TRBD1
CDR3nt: TGTGCCAGCAGCCCCGGACAGGGGAACTATGGCTACACCTTC
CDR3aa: CASSPGQGNYGYTF

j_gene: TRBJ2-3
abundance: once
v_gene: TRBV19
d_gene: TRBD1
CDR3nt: TGTGCCAGTACCGGACCGGACAGGGGCCCAGATACGCAGTATTTT
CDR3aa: CASTGPDRGPDTQYF

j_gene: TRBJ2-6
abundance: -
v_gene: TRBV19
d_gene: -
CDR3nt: TGTGCCAGTAGTCTTACAGGTTTCGGGGCCAACGTCCTGACTTTC
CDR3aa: CASSLTGFGANVLTF

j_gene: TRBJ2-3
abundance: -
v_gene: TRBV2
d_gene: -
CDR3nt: TGTGCCAGCAGTGTAACGGAGTCTGCTGGGTCCACAGATACGCAGTATTTT
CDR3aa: CASSVTESAGSTDTQYF

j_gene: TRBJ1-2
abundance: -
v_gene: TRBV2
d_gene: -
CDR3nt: TGTGCCAGCAGATTCCCGGGGATTGGGGGCCCAGCGGACTATGGCTACACCTTC
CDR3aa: CASRFPGIGGPADYGYTF

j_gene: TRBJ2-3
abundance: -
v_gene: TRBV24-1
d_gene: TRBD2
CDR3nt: TGTGCCACCAGTGATTGGACTAGCGGGAGCACAGATACGCAGTATTTT
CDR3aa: CATSDWTSGSTDTQYF

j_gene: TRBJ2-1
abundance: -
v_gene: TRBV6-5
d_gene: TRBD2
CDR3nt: TGTGCCAGCAGGCTAGCGGGAGTTTATGAGCAGTTCTTC
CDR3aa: CASRLAGVYEQFF

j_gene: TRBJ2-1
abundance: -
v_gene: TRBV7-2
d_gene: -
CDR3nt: TGTGCCAGCAGCTTTAGGGGGAATGAGCAGTTCTTC
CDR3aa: CASSFRGNEQFF

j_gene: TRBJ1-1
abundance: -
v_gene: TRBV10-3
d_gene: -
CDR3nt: TGTGCCGTCGCCCAGGGTTCCACTGAAGCTTTCTTT
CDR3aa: CAVAQGSTEAFF

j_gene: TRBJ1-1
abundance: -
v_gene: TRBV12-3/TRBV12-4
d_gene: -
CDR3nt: TGTGCCAGCACATCGAGGACTGAAGCTTTCTTT
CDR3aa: CASTSRTEAFF

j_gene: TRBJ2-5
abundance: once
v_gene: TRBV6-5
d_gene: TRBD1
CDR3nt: TGTGCCAGCAGTTACGGACAGGGGGAAAGGACCCAGTACTTC
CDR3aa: CASSYGQGERTQYF

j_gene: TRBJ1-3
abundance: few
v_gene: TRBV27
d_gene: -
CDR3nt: TGTGCCAGCAGCCGACAGTTCTCTGGAAACACCATATATTTT
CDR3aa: CASSRQFSGNTIYF

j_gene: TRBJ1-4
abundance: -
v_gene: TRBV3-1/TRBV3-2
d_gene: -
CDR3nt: TGTGCCAGCAGCTACACACGGGGGACTAATGAAAAACTGTTTTTT
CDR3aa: CASSYTRGTNEKLFF

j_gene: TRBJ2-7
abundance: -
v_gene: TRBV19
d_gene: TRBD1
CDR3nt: TGTGCCAGTAGGCTTGTCGGACAGGGTGGTGGCTACGAGCAGTACTTC
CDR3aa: CASRLVGQGGGYEQYF

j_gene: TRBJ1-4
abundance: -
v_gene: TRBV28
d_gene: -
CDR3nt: TGTGCCAGCAGTCCCCCCTCTCGCGGGGAAAAACTGTTTTTT
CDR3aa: CASSPPSRGEKLFF

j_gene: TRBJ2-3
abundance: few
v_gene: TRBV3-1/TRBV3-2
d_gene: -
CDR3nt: TGTGCCAGCAGCCTGACTAGTCAGAGCACAGATACGCAGTATTTT
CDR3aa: CASSLTSQSTDTQYF

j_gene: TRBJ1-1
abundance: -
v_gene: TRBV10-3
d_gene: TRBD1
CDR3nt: TGTGCCATCAGTGAATCACCGGGACAGGGGGGGACTGAAGCTTTCTTT
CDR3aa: CAISESPGQGGTEAFF

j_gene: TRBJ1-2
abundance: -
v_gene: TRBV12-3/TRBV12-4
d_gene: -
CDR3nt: TGTGCCAGCAGTTCACAGGGTTATGGCTACACCTTC
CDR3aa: CASSSQGYGYTF

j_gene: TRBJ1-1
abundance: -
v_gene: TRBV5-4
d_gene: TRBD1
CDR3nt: TGTGCCGGGCGGCAGGGGGAGGCGAACACTGAAGCTTTCTTT
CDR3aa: CAGRQGEANTEAFF

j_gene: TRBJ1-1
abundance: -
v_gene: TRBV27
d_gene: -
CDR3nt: TGTGCCAGCAGTTTCAGCGAAATACGGAACACTGAAGCTTTCTTT
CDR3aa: CASSFSEIRNTEAFF

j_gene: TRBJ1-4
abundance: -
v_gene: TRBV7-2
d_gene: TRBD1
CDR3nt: TGTGCCAGCAGCCCCCAGGGGGCGGCTAATGAAAAACTGTTTTTT
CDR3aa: CASSPQGAANEKLFF

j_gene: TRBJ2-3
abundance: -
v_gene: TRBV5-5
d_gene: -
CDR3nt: TGTGCCAGCAGTCTGGACAGCCTCTACACAGATACGCAGTATTTT
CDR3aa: CASSLDSLYTDTQYF

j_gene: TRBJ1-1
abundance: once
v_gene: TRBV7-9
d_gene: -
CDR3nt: TGTGCCAGCAGCTTAGTGTCCGGGGGGAACACTGAAGCTTTCTTT
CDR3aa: CASSLVSGGNTEAFF

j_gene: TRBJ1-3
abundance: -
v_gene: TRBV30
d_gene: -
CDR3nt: TGTGCCTGGAGTGTAAGTCAAACCACTAGCTCTGGAAACACCATATATTTT
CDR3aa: CAWSVSQTTSSGNTIYF

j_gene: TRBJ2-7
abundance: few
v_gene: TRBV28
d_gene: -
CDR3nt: TGTGCCAGCAGTGTAGGACAGCCGCAGGGAGAGCAGTACTTC
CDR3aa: CASSVGQPQGEQYF